Following are 15 T cell receptor beta chains from one sample sequenced in a study of blood T cell repertoires in COVID-19. Some clones are missing from TCRdb's copy, which holds only in-frame ones; the method was immunoSEQ multiplex PCR. The data show around 370,000 clones, about 89% seen once. Sequencing was performed on peripheral blood. Receptors were obtained from a woman aged 45-59 years with COVID-19, enrolled during active disease.

The chain has TRBV5-8 and TRBJ2-5; D is possibly TRBD1 (6 bases). CDR1 is SGHTS and CDR2 is YDEGEE in the germline V gene. V shed 0 bases and J shed 0 bases, with 15 bases lying between them. This CDR3 contains 17 residues. CDR3 DNA sequence: TGTGCCAGCAGCTTGGGGGGCCAGGGGTTTCACCAAGAGACCCAGTACTTC. Its translation: CASSLGGQGFHQETQYF.

The chain combines TRBV3-1 (or the pseudogene TRBV3-2) with TRBJ1-2; TRBD1 matches 12 bases. CDR3 length: 15 amino acids. V was pared by 3 bases and J by 8 bases, with 7 bases of the junction left unmatched. Germline values: CDR1 LGHDT, CDR2 YNNKEL (reference sequence). This CDR3 is CASSQGGQGASGYTF. In DNA, the CDR3 is TGTGCCAGCAGCCAGGGGGGACAGGGGGCTTCGGGCTACACCTTC.

The genes are TRBV6-1 and TRBJ1-2; TRBD1 matches at 7 bases. The germline V gene encodes CDR1 MNHNS and CDR2 SASEGT. Trimming removed 6 bases from V and 5 bases from J; junction bases left unmatched: 12. The CDR3 totals 15 residues. This CDR3 reads CASRGAPTGRYGYTF. The CDR3 DNA is TGTGCCAGCAGAGGGGCCCCGACAGGGAGATATGGCTACACCTTC.

The genes are TRBV15 and TRBJ1-3; 9 bases are a match to TRBD1. Germline loops: CDR1 LNHNV, CDR2 YYDKDF (reference sequence). CDR3 length: 16 residues. The V gene end was trimmed by 7 bases and the J gene end by 4 bases; junction bases not matched to a gene: 11. The CDR3 nucleotides are TGTGCCACCACCAATTTTCGGGACAGGGCAGGAAACACCATATATTTT. Translating gives CATTNFRDRAGNTIYF. Full variable domain (missing parts from reference TRBV15 and TRBJ1-3): DAMVIQNPRYQVTQFGKPVTLSCSQTLNHNVMYWYQQKSSQAPKLLFHYYDKDFNNEADTPDNFQSRRPNTSFCFLDIRSPGLGDTAMYLCATTNFRDRAGNTIYFGEGSWLTVV.

This chain connects TRBV7-9 to TRBJ2-2; possible D gene TRBD1, 6 bases. Between the trimmed V and J ends, which lost 5 bases and 1 base, there was a span of 20 bases. This CDR3 comprises 18 residues. From germline, CDR1 is SEHNR and CDR2 FQNEAQ (reference sequence). The CDR3 is CASSHPVIGTLNTGELFF. The CDR3 DNA follows: TGTGCCAGCAGCCACCCGGTAATAGGGACACTGAACACCGGGGAGCTGTTTTTT.

The CDR3 sequence is CASGLAQTGNTIYF. CDR3 in DNA: TGTGCTAGTGGTTTGGCGCAGACTGGAAACACCATATATTTT. This chain joins TRBV12-5 and TRBJ1-3, with D unclear. Trimming took off 1 base at V and 2 bases at J, with 6 bases between the two ends. The CDR3 is made up of 14 amino acids. The germline gives CDR1 LGHNT, CDR2 FRNRAP.

The V call is TRBV21-1, the J call TRBJ2-1; the table names TRBD2, a call not compared with the DNA. TRBV21-1 is noted as a pseudogene. The CDR3 sequence is 17 residues long. The CDR3 is CARGGTSGIHTYNEQFF. The DNA for the CDR3 is TGTGCCAGAGGCGGGACTAGCGGAATCCACACCTACAATGAGCAGTTCTTC.

The chain joins TRBV7-2 to TRBJ1-5; D not certain. The V end lost 1 base, the J end lost 1 base, and 8 bases lay between the germline ends. Germline assignment: CDR1 SGHTA and CDR2 FQGNSA. This CDR3 has 15 residues. This chain's CDR3 is CASSLGLVSNQPQHF. The CDR3 DNA reads as TGTGCCAGCAGCTTAGGGTTAGTAAGCAATCAGCCCCAGCATTTT.

The chain joins TRBV7-2 to TRBJ2-1, with TRBD2 identical over 8 bases. The CDR3 runs to 17 residues. Trimming at V came to 5 bases and at J to 8 bases, leaving 17 bases not matched to a gene. Germline CDR1 SGHTA, CDR2 FQGNSA. CDR3 in DNA: TGTGCCAGCAGCCCACCCAGTTTTCTAGCGGGTAGGGATGAGCAGTTCTTC. Protein: CASSPPSFLAGRDEQFF.

V and J are TRBV7-9 and TRBJ1-4; D gene uncertain. The CDR3 contains 17 residues. Per the germline V gene, CDR1 is SEHNR and CDR2 is FQNEAQ (reference sequence). Trimming removed 6 bases from V and 0 bases from J, with 17 bases in between. This CDR3 reads CASRSPEVGATNEKLFF. The CDR3 DNA follows: TGTGCCAGCAGGTCTCCCGAAGTCGGTGCAACTAATGAAAAACTGTTTTTT.

The V gene is TRBV18, the J gene TRBJ2-1; tentatively, D is TRBD2 (5 bases). Trimming took 2 bases from V and 5 from J, leaving 10 bases between them. The length of the CDR3 is 14 residues. Per germline, CDR1 KGHSH and CDR2 LQKENI. The CDR3 loop reads CASSPGSGNNEQFF. The CDR3 nucleotides read TGTGCCAGCTCACCAGGGAGTGGAAACAATGAGCAGTTCTTC.

The rearrangement joins TRBV5-1 to TRBJ2-3; no definite D call. Trimming removed 2 bases from V and 2 bases from J, with 9 bases in between. Germline CDR1 SGHRS, CDR2 YFSETQ. This CDR3 contains 14 residues. CDR3 bases: TGCGCCAGCAGCTTAGGCAGGCCCACAGATACGCAGTATTTT. Residues: CASSLGRPTDTQYF.

The genes are TRBV28 and TRBJ2-3; 11 nucleotides line up with TRBD1. The CDR3 runs 18 residues. V was pared by 6 bases and J by 3 bases, with 14 bases of the junction left unmatched. Germline V gene lookup returns CDR1 MDHEN and CDR2 SYDVKM. The CDR3: CASRPALGTGGTTDTQYF. The CDR3 nucleotides are TGTGCCAGCAGGCCCGCCTTAGGGACAGGGGGAACAACAGATACGCAGTATTTT.

This clone was recorded a few times. The rearrangement uses TRBV25-1 and TRBJ1-1; D is possibly TRBD1 (5 bases). Germline assignment: CDR1 MGHDK and CDR2 SYGVNS. V was cut by 1 base and J by 1 base, with 7 bases left in between. The CDR3 is made up of 14 amino acids. The CDR3 coding sequence is TGTGCCAGCAGTGAATTTAGGGGGAACACTGAAGCTTTCTTT. Translated, it gives CASSEFRGNTEAFF.

This sequence joins TRBV5-1 and TRBJ2-5, with 9 bases lining up with TRBD2. The trim removed 0 bases at V and 7 bases at J, leaving 10 bases unmatched. Germline CDR1 SGHRS, CDR2 YFSETQ. The CDR3 extends over 16 amino acids. CDR3 loop: CASSLELAGGLGTQYF. The CDR3 coding sequence is TGCGCCAGCAGCTTGGAGCTTGCGGGAGGGCTAGGGACCCAGTACTTC.